This is a list of T cell receptor beta chains from one sample in a study of cytomegalovirus exposure and HLA in healthy donors. Generated by immunoSEQ multiplex PCR, the TCRdb table keeps only in-frame clones and is missing some. There are 100,000 to 150,000 clones in the sample; about 91% occur only once, and about 1.8% lies in the top ten. Source material: PBMCs. The origin of the receptors is a man aged 18 to 29 in good health and CMV-seronegative. Each CDR3 is given with its conserved first and last residue. The D gene is left open where the match is weak. Size tells how often a clone was seen (once, few, many) or the class of an expanded clone, and some rows leave it out.

clone_size | d_call | j_call | v_call | cdr3_nt | cdr3_aa
- | - | TRBJ1-1 | TRBV5-1 | TGCGCCAGCAGCTTGTGGCAGGGTGGCACTGAAGCTTTCTTT | CASSLWQGGTEAFF
- | - | TRBJ1-4 | TRBV27 | TGTGCCAGCAGTTTAATTGCGGGGCCAACTAATGAAAAACTGTTTTTT | CASSLIAGPTNEKLFF
- | - | TRBJ2-7 | TRBV19 | TGTGCCAGTAAAATCGGAAACTACTACGAGCAGTACTTC | CASKIGNYYEQYF
few | TRBD2 | TRBJ2-1 | TRBV15 | TGTGCCACCAGCAGAGTAAGCGGGAGTGGCAATGAGCAGTTCTTC | CATSRVSGSGNEQFF
- | - | TRBJ2-3 | TRBV7-9 | TGTGCCAGCAGCTTTAGCCCCTCTAGCACAGATACGCAGTATTTT | CASSFSPSSTDTQYF
- | TRBD2 | TRBJ2-7 | TRBV4-1 | TGCGCCAGCAGCTCAGGACTAGCGGGAGTTTTGGGTTTCCACGAGCAGTACTTC | CASSSGLAGVLGFHEQYF
- | TRBD1 | TRBJ2-7 | TRBV7-2 | TGTGCCAGCAGCAAACGGGACAGGGGGCTTGTAGAGCAGTACTTC | CASSKRDRGLVEQYF
- | - | TRBJ1-6 | TRBV6-5 | TGTGCCAGCACCGCGGGACTGCATAATTCACCCCTCCACTTT | CASTAGLHNSPLHF
- | TRBD2 | TRBJ2-2 | TRBV19 | TGTGCCAGTACTCCTAGCGGGGGGAACACCGGGGAGCTGTTTTTT | CASTPSGGNTGELFF
- | TRBD1 | TRBJ2-3 | TRBV25-1 | TGTGCCAGCAGCGAAAACAGGGGCGTTAGCACAGATACGCAGTATTTT | CASSENRGVSTDTQYF
- | TRBD1 | TRBJ1-2 | TRBV7-9 | TGTGCCAGCAGCCACATAGATGGACAGGGAATTAACTATGGCTACACCTTC | CASSHIDGQGINYGYTF
- | TRBD1 | TRBJ2-4 | TRBV6-1 | TGTGCCAGCAGTGCAGACAGGGGGGGATGGAACATTCAGTACTTC | CASSADRGGWNIQYF
- | TRBD2 | TRBJ2-1 | TRBV19 | TGTGCCAGTAGTATAGCGAGACTAGCACTCTACAATGAGCAGTTCTTC | CASSIARLALYNEQFF
- | - | TRBJ1-1 | TRBV7-9 | TGTGCCAGCACCCGAAGGGGAACTGAAGCTTTCTTT | CASTRRGTEAFF
- | TRBD2 | TRBJ2-7 | TRBV28 | TGTGCCAGCAGCTGGACTAGCGGGAGTCGTATTGGAGAGCAGTACTTC | CASSWTSGSRIGEQYF
once | - | TRBJ1-1 | TRBV28 | TGTGCCAGCAGCATACAGGTCCGTGAAGCTTTCTTT | CASSIQVREAFF
- | - | TRBJ2-7 | TRBV13 | TGTGCCAGCTCCATAGTTAACGATCGGCAGTACTTC | CASSIVNDRQYF
- | - | TRBJ1-2 | TRBV28 | TGTGCCAGCAGCCCTCAAGCCCGGTATGGCTACACCTTC | CASSPQARYGYTF
- | TRBD2 | TRBJ2-2 | TRBV6-5 | TGTGCCAGCAGTTGGACTAGCGGAAACACCGGGGAGCTGTTTTTT | CASSWTSGNTGELFF
- | - | TRBJ2-2 | TRBV5-1 | TGCGCCAGCAGCTTGGGACTAGCGAACACCGGGGAGCTGTTTTTT | CASSLGLANTGELFF
- | - | TRBJ2-7 | TRBV4-1 | TGCGCCAGCAGCCAAGATAGGGGTGGACAGTTCTGGCAGTACTTC | CASSQDRGGQFWQYF
- | TRBD1 | TRBJ2-5 | TRBV11-2 | TGTGCCAGCAGCTTGATGGACAGGGGGTACGAGACCCAGTACTTC | CASSLMDRGYETQYF
- | TRBD2 | TRBJ2-1 | TRBV27 | TGTGCCAGCAAGGGCCGGGGGGACTACAATGAGCAGTTCTTC | CASKGRGDYNEQFF
once | - | TRBJ2-6 | TRBV28 | TGTGCCAGCTTGTCCAGTCCCTCTTGGGCCAACGTCCTGACTTTC | CASLSSPSWANVLTF
- | - | TRBJ2-1 | TRBV7-9 | TGTGCCAGCAGCTTAGCGGAGAAGCGCGCTTCCTACAATGAGCAGTTCTTC | CASSLAEKRASYNEQFF
- | - | TRBJ2-7 | TRBV6-1 | TGTGCCAGCAGTGAAAAGGTAGCTGGTTCCTACGAGCAGTACTTC | CASSEKVAGSYEQYF
- | TRBD2 | TRBJ2-7 | TRBV28 | TGTGCCAGTGTGACAGGGGTGACTAGCGGGAGCTCCTACGAGCAGTACTTC | CASVTGVTSGSSYEQYF
- | - | TRBJ2-2 | TRBV4-1 | TGCGCCAGCAGCCAAGAAGCACAGCCGAACACCGGGGAGCTGTTTTTT | CASSQEAQPNTGELFF
- | - | TRBJ2-5 | TRBV5-1 | TGCGCCAGCAGCTTGGTTCTGGGCGAGACCCAGTACTTC | CASSLVLGETQYF
once | TRBD1 | TRBJ1-2 | TRBV10-2 | TGCGCCAGCACCCAGACAGGGGTCTATGGCTACACCTTC | CASTQTGVYGYTF
once | - | TRBJ2-7 | TRBV4-1 | TGCGCCAGCAGCCAAGAACCCAGTTACGAGCAGTACTTC | CASSQEPSYEQYF
- | TRBD1 | TRBJ1-2 | TRBV5-5 | TGTGCCAGCAGCTTTTCGGCAGGGGGCGTCCTCTACTATGGCTACACCTTC | CASSFSAGGVLYYGYTF
- | - | TRBJ2-7 | TRBV11-2 | TGTGCCAGCAGCCCGGGACACACGTACGAGCAGTACTTC | CASSPGHTYEQYF
- | TRBD1 | TRBJ1-5 | TRBV7-9 | TGTGCCAGCAGCTTAGAGACAGGGGGCGCAGGACAGCCCCAGCATTTT | CASSLETGGAGQPQHF
- | - | TRBJ2-3 | TRBV14 | TGTGCCAGCAGCCAAGATCGAGGGCGGGGAGATACGCAGTATTTT | CASSQDRGRGDTQYF
- | - | TRBJ2-2 | TRBV5-4 | TGTGCCAGCAGCTTGGCTAAAGAGGAGGAGCTGTTTTTT | CASSLAKEEELFF
- | TRBD2 | TRBJ2-1 | TRBV6-5 | TGTGCCAGCAGGGCGGGAGCTTACACTGAGCAGTTCTTC | CASRAGAYTEQFF
- | - | TRBJ1-4 | TRBV10-3 | TGTGCCATCAGTGAGTCGACAGAAAATGAAAAACTGTTTTTT | CAISESTENEKLFF
- | - | TRBJ2-7 | TRBV30 | TGTGCCTGGAGTGTAGGGGGAGGGAACGAGCAGTACTTC | CAWSVGGGNEQYF
- | - | TRBJ2-7 | TRBV15 | TGTGCCACCAGCTCCCCCGGGGTTGGGTACGAGCAGTACTTC | CATSSPGVGYEQYF
few | TRBD2 | TRBJ2-7 | TRBV27 | TGTGCCAGCAGTTTATCCAGGACTAGCGGGAGGGGCGAGCAGTACTTC | CASSLSRTSGRGEQYF
- | TRBD2 | TRBJ2-7 | TRBV28 | TGTGCCAGCAGTTTCCCCGGACTAGCGGGGGATCTCGGCATGTCGTACGAGCAGTACTTC | CASSFPGLAGDLGMSYEQYF
- | TRBD2 | TRBJ2-1 | TRBV5-1 | TGCGCCAGCAGCTCGGGACTAGTAAGTAATGAGCAGTTCTTC | CASSSGLVSNEQFF
- | TRBD1 | TRBJ1-1 | TRBV4-1 | TGCGCCAGCAGACAAACAGGGGGCGTAAGGGCTTTCTTT | CASRQTGGVRAFF
- | - | TRBJ1-1 | TRBV4-3 | TGCGCCAGCAGCCAAGATAACAGGGCTACTGAAGCTTTCTTT | CASSQDNRATEAFF
- | TRBD1 | TRBJ1-1 | TRBV19 | TGTGCCAGTAGAGGATACAGGGGGAACACTGAAGCTTTCTTT | CASRGYRGNTEAFF
- | - | TRBJ1-4 | TRBV4-1 | TGCGCCAGCAGGGTAGCGGGGGGTACTAATGAAAAACTGTTTTTT | CASRVAGGTNEKLFF
- | TRBD2 | TRBJ2-1 | TRBV5-5 | TGTGCCAGCAGTAGCAGAGGGACTAGCATCAATGAGCAGTTCTTC | CASSSRGTSINEQFF
- | TRBD2 | TRBJ2-5 | TRBV12-5 | TGTGCTAGTGGTTACGGACTAGCGGATCAAGAGACCCAGTACTTC | CASGYGLADQETQYF
- | TRBD1 | TRBJ2-1 | TRBV5-4 | TGTGCCAGCAGCTTCGACAGGGGGAACTACAATGAGCAGTTCTTC | CASSFDRGNYNEQFF
- | - | TRBJ2-3 | TRBV7-6 | TGTGCCAGCAGCGCGGGTAGTTTGGTCTACGACGATACGCAGTATTTT | CASSAGSLVYDDTQYF
once | - | TRBJ1-3 | TRBV10-3 | TGTGCCATCAAAGAGTCCAGGGGCGGTGGAAACACCATATATTTT | CAIKESRGGGNTIYF
- | TRBD1 | TRBJ1-1 | TRBV4-1 | TGCGCCAGCAGCCAAGTCCCGGGACAGGGTTCGACTGAAGCTTTCTTT | CASSQVPGQGSTEAFF
once | - | TRBJ2-1 | TRBV6-5 | TGTGCCAGCAGTTACTCCCGGTTGTCTGAGCAGTTCTTC | CASSYSRLSEQFF
- | - | TRBJ2-5 | TRBV2 | TGTGCCAGCAGTGAAGCGCACAGGGTCGGGACCCAGTACTTC | CASSEAHRVGTQYF